This T cell receptor beta chain originates from a study of response to subunit inactivated influenza vaccine. General study findings and limits: T cells newly recruited by each seasonal influenza vaccination are few, the authors suggested.

This clonotype was seen a few times. As yet, its antigen is unknown. TCRdb ran MiXCR on the RT-PCR reads and lists one entry per CDR3 protein. The table has around 650,000 distinct CDR3 sequences, 15% to 19% seen once. V gave up 0 bases and J gave up 8 bases, with 8 bases separating them. Germline CDR1 ENHRY, CDR2 SYGVKD. There are 14 residues in the CDR3. The chain recombines TRBV10-3 with TRBJ1-6; D gene uncertain. The clonotype was recovered from a man aged 45-60 years who received an inactivated influenza vaccine. This sample comprised PBMCs from blood, obtained 11 to 12 days after vaccination. CDR3 residues: CAISESNRDSPLHF. CDR3 nucleotide sequence: TGTGCCATCAGTGAGTCGAACCGCGATTCACCCCTCCACTTT.